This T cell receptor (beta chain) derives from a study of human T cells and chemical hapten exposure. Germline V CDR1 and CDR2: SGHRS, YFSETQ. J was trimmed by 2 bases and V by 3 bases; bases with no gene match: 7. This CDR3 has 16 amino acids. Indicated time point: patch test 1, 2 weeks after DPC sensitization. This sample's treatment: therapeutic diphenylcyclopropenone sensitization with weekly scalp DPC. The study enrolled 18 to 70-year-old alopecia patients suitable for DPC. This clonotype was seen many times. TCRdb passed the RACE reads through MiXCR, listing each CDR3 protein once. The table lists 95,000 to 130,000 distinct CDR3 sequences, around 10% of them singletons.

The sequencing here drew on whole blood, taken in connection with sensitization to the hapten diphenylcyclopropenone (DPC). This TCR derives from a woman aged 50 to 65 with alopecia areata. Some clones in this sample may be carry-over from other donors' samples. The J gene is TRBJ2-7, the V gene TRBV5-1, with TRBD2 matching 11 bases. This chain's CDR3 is CASSSNQLAGAYEQYF. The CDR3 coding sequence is TGCGCCAGCAGCTCAAACCAACTAGCGGGGGCCTACGAGCAGTACTTC.